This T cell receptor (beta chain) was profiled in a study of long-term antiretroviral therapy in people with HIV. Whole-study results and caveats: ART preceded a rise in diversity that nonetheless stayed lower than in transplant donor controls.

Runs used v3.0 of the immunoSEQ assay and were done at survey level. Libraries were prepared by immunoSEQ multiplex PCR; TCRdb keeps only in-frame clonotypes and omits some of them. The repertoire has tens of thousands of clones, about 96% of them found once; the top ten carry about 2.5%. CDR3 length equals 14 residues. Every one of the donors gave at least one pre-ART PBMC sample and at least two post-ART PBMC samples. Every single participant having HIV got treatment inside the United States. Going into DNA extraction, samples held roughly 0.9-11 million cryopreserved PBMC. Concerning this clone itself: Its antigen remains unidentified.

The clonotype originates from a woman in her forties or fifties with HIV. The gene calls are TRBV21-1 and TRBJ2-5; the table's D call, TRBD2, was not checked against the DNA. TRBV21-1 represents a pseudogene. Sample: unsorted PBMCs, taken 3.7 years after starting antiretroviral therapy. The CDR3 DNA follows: TGTGCCAGCATTCTAGCGGGTTTAAAAGAGACCCAGTACTTC. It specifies CASILAGLKETQYF.